These 32 T cell receptor beta chains came from one sample sequenced in a study of cytomegalovirus exposure and HLA in healthy donors. Sequencing was performed with immunoSEQ multiplex PCR; in TCRdb, only in-frame clones are kept and a portion is missing. The sample holds around 250,000 clones, about 90% seen once. The sample was PBMCs. These receptors were collected from a woman aged 18-29 years in good health and CMV-seronegative.

This clone was seen only a few times. The genes are TRBV7-2 and TRBJ1-5; unclear D gene. Germline-derived CDR1 and CDR2 are SGHTA and FQGNSA. Trimming cost V 1 base and J 5 bases, with 15 bases left between them. This CDR3 comprises 16 residues. CDR3 nucleotide sequence: TGTGCCAGCAGCTTAGAAGGCACAGCTGACGATCAGCCCCAGCATTTT. This gives the protein CASSLEGTADDQPQHF.

The chain combines TRBV6-5 with TRBJ1-1; 7 bases agree with TRBD1. Trimming removed 8 bases from V and 0 bases from J; junction bases left unmatched: 9. The CDR3 consists of 15 residues. Germline V gene lookup returns CDR1 MNHEY and CDR2 SVGAGI. CDR3 coding DNA: TGTGCCAGCGGACTGAACAGGGGAATGAACACTGAAGCTTTCTTT. This codes for CASGLNRGMNTEAFF.

This clone was seen a handful of times. The chain links TRBV10-1 to TRBJ2-3; 9 bases map to TRBD2. The CDR3 has 14 amino acids. V lost 8 bases, J lost 2 bases, and 5 bases stayed unmatched. Germline V gene data show CDR1 as WNHNN and CDR2 as SYGVQD (reference sequence). The CDR3 protein is CASAGTSPTDTQYF. CDR3 bases: TGCGCCAGCGCTGGGACTAGCCCCACAGATACGCAGTATTTT.

The gene calls are TRBV7-9 and TRBJ1-6; D gene ambiguous. The V gene's germline CDR1 is SEHNR and CDR2 FQNEAQ (reference sequence). V shed 7 bases and J shed 6 bases, with 13 bases lying between them. The CDR3 is 14 residues long. DNA of the CDR3: TGTGCCAGCATGATGGGCGGGTTTAATTCACCCCTCCACTTT. Residues: CASMMGGFNSPLHF.

The chain employs TRBV30 and TRBJ2-5; D is perhaps TRBD2 (5 bases). The CDR3 contains 14 residues. The germline V and J ends were trimmed by 2 bases and 6 bases, with 16 bases remaining between them. Germline CDR1 GTSNPN, CDR2 SVGIG (reference sequence). The CDR3 DNA sequence: TGTGCCTGGAGTCGGGCGCTAGCAAGGAAGACCCAGTACTTC. It translates to CAWSRALARKTQYF.

This sequence joins TRBV9 and TRBJ2-3; 8 nucleotides match TRBD2. The CDR3 has 15 residues. With V trimmed by 0 bases and J by 4 bases, 4 bases remained unmatched. CDR1 is SGDLS and CDR2 is YYNGEE in the germline V gene. CDR3 DNA sequence: TGTGCCAGCAGCGTAGGTCGGGGGGGCCCAGATACGCAGTATTTT. It encodes CASSVGRGGPDTQYF.

The rearrangement links TRBV7-9 to TRBJ2-5, with 9 nucleotides matching TRBD1. The CDR3 covers 16 residues. The germline V gene has CDR1 SEHNR and CDR2 FQNEAQ (reference sequence). The junction had 11 bases not matched to a gene; V was cut back by 4 bases and J by 5 bases. In DNA, the CDR3 is TGTGCCAGCAGCTCATCATACTGGGACAGGGACGAGACCCAGTACTTC. Its protein is CASSSSYWDRDETQYF.

V usage is TRBV7-8 and J usage is TRBJ2-7, with TRBD2 identical over 13 bases. This CDR3 has 17 amino acids. Trimming took 1 base from V and 3 from J; bases not matched to a gene: 6. Germline assignment: CDR1 SGHVS and CDR2 FQNEAQ. In DNA form, the CDR3 reads TGTGCCAGCAGCTTAGGGACGGGACTAGCGGGGAACTACGAGCAGTACTTC. Translated, it gives CASSLGTGLAGNYEQYF.

The rearrangement joins TRBV13 to TRBJ1-2; 11 bases align to TRBD1. CDR1 is PRHDT and CDR2 is FYEKMQ in the germline V gene (reference sequence). The V gene end was trimmed by 5 bases and the J gene end by 2 bases; junction bases not matched to a gene: 4. The CDR3 loop spans 15 amino acids. CDR3 coding DNA: TGTGCCAGCAGCGGCCGGACAGGGGGCAACTATGGCTACACCTTC. This encodes CASSGRTGGNYGYTF.

The chain has TRBV9 and TRBJ2-3; TRBD2 aligns across 10 bases. Trimming removed 4 bases from V and 3 bases from J; junction bases left unmatched: 8. Per germline, CDR1 SGDLS and CDR2 YYNGEE. CDR3 length: 16 amino acids. CDR3 sequence (DNA): TGTGCCAGCAGCTCCCGGACTAGCGGATTTACAGATACGCAGTATTTT. The encoded protein is CASSSRTSGFTDTQYF.

This clone appeared once. This chain connects TRBV11-2 to TRBJ1-6; D might be TRBD1 (5 bases). The germline V and J ends were trimmed by 0 bases and 0 bases, with 9 bases remaining between them. There are 17 residues in the CDR3. The germline CDR1 and CDR2 sequences are SGHAT and FQNNGV. DNA of the CDR3: TGTGCCAGCAGCTTAGAGGGGGGGGACTCCTATAATTCACCCCTCCACTTT. Its protein is CASSLEGGDSYNSPLHF.

This clone was counted only a few times. This chain uses TRBV19 with TRBJ1-2, with unresolved D. CDR1 and CDR2 (germline): LNHDA, SQIVND (reference sequence). Trimming took off 0 bases at V and 5 bases at J, with 7 bases between the two ends. The CDR3 is made up of 13 amino acids. CDR3 protein: CASSIDGSYGYTF. In nucleotides, the CDR3 is TGTGCCAGTAGTATAGATGGCAGTTATGGCTACACCTTC. Looking up the rest from reference TRBV19 and TRBJ1-2 gives the full variable domain: DGGITQSPKYLFRKEGQNVTLSCEQNLNHDAMYWYRQDPGQGLRLIYYSQIVNDFQKGDIAEGYSVSREKKESFPLTVTSAQKNPTAFYLCASSIDGSYGYTFGSGTRLTVV.

On this clone: At the DNA level, this CDR3 is encoded by other sequences in the same sample as well. The V and J genes are TRBV6-5 and TRBJ1-2; D remains ambiguous. CDR1 and CDR2 (germline): MNHEY, SVGAGI. The ends were cut back, 2 bases at V and 4 bases at J, with 5 bases in the middle. This CDR3 spans 12 amino acids. In DNA, the CDR3 is TGTGCCAGCAGTTACCGGGGCTATGGCTACACCTTC. Translation gives CASSYRGYGYTF.

The chain carries TRBV28 and TRBJ1-1; D unresolved. The V end lost 6 bases, the J end lost 2 bases, and 16 bases lay between the germline ends. The length of the CDR3 is 15 residues. Per the germline V gene, CDR1 is MDHEN and CDR2 is SYDVKM. In DNA, the CDR3 is TGTGCCAGCAGCCCCGACGGGGAGGAAAACACTGAAGCTTTCTTT. Its translation: CASSPDGEENTEAFF.

V gene TRBV9 combines with J gene TRBJ1-4; TRBD1 matches 8 bases. The CDR3 runs 13 residues. Losses at the gene ends were 4 bases for V and 8 bases for J; bases not matched to a gene: 4. Germline loops: CDR1 SGDLS, CDR2 YYNGEE. The CDR3, as DNA: TGTGCCAGCAGCCAGGGGGCAAGGGAAAAACTGTTTTTT. This codes for CASSQGAREKLFF.

This clone was counted once. This chain connects TRBV7-2 to TRBJ2-7; 13 bases are shared with TRBD2. Germline CDR1 SGHTA, CDR2 FQGNSA. The CDR3 sequence is 17 residues long. V lost 1 base to trimming and J lost 2 bases; unmatched junction nucleotides: 5. The DNA of the CDR3 is TGTGCCAGCAGCTTAGGACTAGCGGGGGGTCTTCCCTACGAGCAGTACTTC. Translation: CASSLGLAGGLPYEQYF.

The chain couples TRBV27 to TRBJ2-7; TRBD1 agrees at 8 bases. The J segment lost 4 bases and the V segment lost 5 bases, leaving 22 bases of the junction unmatched. The CDR3 loop spans 19 amino acids. CDR1 is MNHEY and CDR2 is SMNVEV in the germline V gene (reference sequence). CDR3 residues: CASSPTSRDRSGAVYEQYF. CDR3 bases: TGTGCCAGCAGTCCGACGTCCCGGGACAGGTCCGGGGCGGTATACGAGCAGTACTTC.

The genes are TRBV6-1 and TRBJ2-7, with D possibly TRBD2 on 5 matching bases. CDR1 is MNHNS and CDR2 is SASEGT in the germline V gene. CDR3 length equals 14 residues. V was pared by 11 bases and J by 2 bases, with 19 bases between. The CDR3 reads CASKNTADAYEQYV. CDR3 in DNA: TGTGCCTCAAAGAACACAGCGGACGCCTACGAGCAGTACGTC.

This sequence joins TRBV6-5 and TRBJ1-1; the match to TRBD1 covers 8 bases. V shed 8 bases and J 2 bases; nucleotides not matched to a gene: 1. CDR3 length: 12 amino acids. Germline V gene lookup returns CDR1 MNHEY and CDR2 SVGAGI. Here the CDR3 reads CASGTGNTEAFF. DNA for the CDR3: TGTGCCAGCGGGACAGGAAACACTGAAGCTTTCTTT.

V usage is TRBV28 and J usage is TRBJ2-7; 10 bases agree with TRBD2. After removal of 7 bases from V and 0 bases from J, the junction contained 6 bases not matched to a gene. CDR3 size: 15 residues. Germline V gene data show CDR1 as MDHEN and CDR2 as SYDVKM. The CDR3 DNA sequence: TGTGCCAGCATCTCTAGCGGGGGTTTCTCCTACGAGCAGTACTTC. Translation: CASISSGGFSYEQYF.

This clone was counted a single time. The J gene is TRBJ2-1, the V gene TRBV19, with 13 bases aligning to TRBD2. Germline values: CDR1 LNHDA, CDR2 SQIVND (reference sequence). Trimming at V came to 1 base and at J to 4 bases, leaving 4 bases not matched to a gene. The CDR3 is 17 residues long. In DNA form, the CDR3 reads TGTGCCAGTAGTATAGGACTAGCGGGGGGCCCTTACAATGAGCAGTTCTTC. Its translation is CASSIGLAGGPYNEQFF.

On this clone: The identical CDR3 is also encoded by other nucleotide sequences in the sample. The V call is TRBV28, the J call TRBJ1-5; 10 positions agree with TRBD1. J lost 4 bases, V lost 3 bases, and 0 bases had no gene match. The germline V gene has CDR1 MDHEN and CDR2 SYDVKM. CDR3 length: 14 residues. This CDR3 is CASSLGQGNQPQHF. In DNA, the CDR3 is TGTGCCAGCAGTTTGGGACAGGGGAATCAGCCCCAGCATTTT.

The chain carries TRBV19 and TRBJ2-5; 14 positions match TRBD2. V trimming: 4 bases; J trimming: 5 bases; junction bases outside the gene matches: 6. The V gene's germline CDR1 is LNHDA and CDR2 SQIVND (reference sequence). The CDR3 is made up of 16 amino acids. This CDR3 is CASSKGLAGEHETQYF. The CDR3 DNA is TGTGCCAGTAGTAAGGGACTAGCGGGGGAGCATGAGACCCAGTACTTC.

This clone was found once. The chain is built from TRBV30 and TRBJ2-7; D gene uncertain. CDR1 is GTSNPN and CDR2 is SVGIG in the germline V gene (reference sequence). With 0 bases removed from V and 5 bases from J, the gap between germline ends came to 14 bases. CDR3 length equals 14 residues. Here the CDR3 DNA reads TGTGCCTGGAGTGTTATGACATCTGGCGACGAGCAGTACTTC. Protein sequence: CAWSVMTSGDEQYF.

The chain uses TRBV7-6 and TRBJ1-6; D may be TRBD1 (5 bases). Germline CDR1 is SGHVS and CDR2 is FNYEAQ. The CDR3 sequence is 17 residues long. Trimming left V 1 base short and J 0 bases short, with 10 bases between. The chain's CDR3 is CASSLEDTSSYNSPLHF. The CDR3 DNA reads TGTGCCAGCAGCTTAGAGGACACCAGCTCCTATAATTCACCCCTCCACTTT.

The CDR3 loop is CASSLDGNSPLHF. Written as DNA, the CDR3 is TGTGCCAGCAGCTTAGACGGGAATTCACCCCTCCACTTT. The J gene is TRBJ1-6, the V gene TRBV7-6; no firm D call. V was pared by 1 base and J by 7 bases, with 5 bases between. The CDR3 covers 13 residues. Per the germline V gene, CDR1 is SGHVS and CDR2 is FNYEAQ.

V usage is TRBV9 and J usage is TRBJ2-5; D possibly corresponds to TRBD1 (5 bases). This CDR3 has 15 residues. Trimming pared 4 bases from V and 4 bases from J, leaving 17 bases between. Looked up from germline, CDR1 is SGDLS and CDR2 is YYNGEE. The chain's CDR3 is CASSPDSGRRETQYF. Here the CDR3 DNA reads TGTGCCAGCAGCCCCGACAGTGGTCGTCGAGAGACCCAGTACTTC.

This chain links TRBV19 with TRBJ1-5; 8 bases align to TRBD1. CDR3 length: 15 amino acids. Germline V gene sequence: CDR1 LNHDA, CDR2 SQIVND (reference sequence). V lost 1 base, J lost 6 bases, and 5 bases stayed unmatched. The CDR3 spells CASSIGGTGSQPQHF. The CDR3 coding sequence is TGTGCCAGTAGTATAGGGGGGACAGGTAGTCAGCCCCAGCATTTT.

The chain recombines TRBV29-1 with TRBJ1-2, with 9 bases aligning to TRBD1. The junction had 9 bases not matched to a gene; V was cut back by 6 bases and J by 4 bases. Germline loops: CDR1 SQVTM, CDR2 ANQGSEA. The CDR3 length is 14 residues. The CDR3 region is CSVAGTGKTYGYTF. In nucleotides, the CDR3 is TGCAGCGTCGCCGGGACAGGGAAAACCTATGGCTACACCTTC.

This chain joins TRBV29-1 and TRBJ2-3; 7 nucleotides agree with TRBD1. The CDR3 is 15 residues long. CDR1 and CDR2 (germline): SQVTM, ANQGSEA. With V trimmed by 3 bases and J by 2 bases, 8 bases remained unmatched. CDR3 sequence reads: CSVERRDRDTDTQYF. The CDR3 DNA reads TGCAGCGTTGAGCGCCGGGACAGAGACACAGATACGCAGTATTTT.

The chain is built from TRBV28 and TRBJ1-5; 7 nucleotides match TRBD1. With V trimmed by 5 bases and J by 7 bases, 5 bases remained unmatched. This CDR3 spans 13 amino acids. Germline CDR1 MDHEN, CDR2 SYDVKM. The CDR3 nucleotides read TGTGCCAGCAGTCCCAGGGGGTCCCAGCCCCAGCATTTT. Translating it yields CASSPRGSQPQHF.

V usage is TRBV30 and J usage is TRBJ2-2; 7 bases map to TRBD1. The V segment lost 1 base and the J segment 4 bases; nucleotides outside the gene matches: 9. The V gene's germline CDR1 is GTSNPN and CDR2 SVGIG (reference sequence). The CDR3 is 16 amino acids. The chain's CDR3 is CAWSAGRGMVTGELFF. In DNA form, the CDR3 reads TGTGCCTGGAGTGCTGGCAGGGGGATGGTCACCGGGGAGCTGTTTTTT.